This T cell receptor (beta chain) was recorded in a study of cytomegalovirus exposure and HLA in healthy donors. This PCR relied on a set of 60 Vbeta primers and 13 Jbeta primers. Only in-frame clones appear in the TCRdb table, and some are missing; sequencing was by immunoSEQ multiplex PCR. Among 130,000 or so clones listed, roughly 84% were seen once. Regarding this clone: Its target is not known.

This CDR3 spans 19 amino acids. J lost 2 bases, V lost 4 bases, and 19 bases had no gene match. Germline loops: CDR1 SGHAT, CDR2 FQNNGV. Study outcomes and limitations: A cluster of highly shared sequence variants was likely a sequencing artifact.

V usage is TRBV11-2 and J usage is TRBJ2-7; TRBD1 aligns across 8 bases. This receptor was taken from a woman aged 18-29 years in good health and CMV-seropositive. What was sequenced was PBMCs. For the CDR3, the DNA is TGTGCCAGCAGCTCCCTGTTGTCTCGGCAGGGGGCAAGAGCCTACGAGCAGTACTTC. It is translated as CASSSLLSRQGARAYEQYF.